Each of the 30 T cell receptor beta chains below was sequenced from the same sample in a study of blood T cell repertoires in COVID-19. Clones were sequenced by immunoSEQ multiplex PCR, and TCRdb holds only the in-frame ones, with some missing. The sample yields 200,000 to 250,000 clones, 88% seen once. Source material: PBMCs or T cells enriched from blood (not recorded which). These receptors were obtained from a woman in her forties or fifties with acute COVID-19.

The chain couples TRBV15 to TRBJ1-5; D is unclear. There are 12 residues in the CDR3. In germline, CDR1 is LNHNV, CDR2 YYDKDF (reference sequence). The V end lost 0 bases, the J end lost 8 bases, and 5 bases lay between the germline ends. The CDR3 sequence: CATSRDREPQHF. The CDR3 bases are TGTGCCACCAGCAGAGACCGGGAGCCCCAGCATTTT.

This chain joins TRBV3-1 (or the pseudogene TRBV3-2) and TRBJ1-6; 7 nucleotides line up with TRBD1. Trimming cost V 3 bases and J 7 bases; bases outside gene matches: 3. The CDR3 has 14 residues. Germline loops: CDR1 LGHDT, CDR2 YNNKEL (reference sequence). The CDR3 here is CASSQGQKNSPLHF. CDR3 in DNA: TGTGCCAGCAGCCAGGGACAGAAAAATTCACCCCTCCACTTT.

The chain employs TRBV18 and TRBJ1-5; D unclear. V dropped 3 bases and J dropped 7 bases, with 10 bases sitting between them. The CDR3 runs 13 residues. Germline CDR1 KGHSH, CDR2 LQKENI. CDR3 nucleotides: TGTGCCAGCTCACCGACACGAGAACAGCCCCAGCATTTT. Translating gives CASSPTREQPQHF.

CDR3 loop: CASSGTGSTYEQYF. The CDR3 DNA follows: TGTGCCAGCAGTGGTACGGGATCCACCTACGAGCAGTACTTC. The chain carries TRBV28 and TRBJ2-7; possible D gene TRBD2, 5 bases. The CDR3 spans 14 residues. Germline CDR1 and CDR2: MDHEN and SYDVKM. Trimming took 5 bases from V and 2 from J, leaving 13 bases between them.

The chain couples TRBV13 to TRBJ1-1, with D possibly matching TRBD1 (6 bases). There are 14 residues in the CDR3. Germline CDR1 is PRHDT and CDR2 is FYEKMQ (reference sequence). V dropped 3 bases and J dropped 7 bases, with 15 bases sitting between them. CDR3 coding DNA: TGTGCCAGCAGCTTGGACAGCCCGAAGGGTGAAGCTTTCTTT. Its protein product is CASSLDSPKGEAFF.

The rearrangement joins TRBV7-3 to TRBJ1-1; D is uncertain. Trimming stripped 6 bases from V and 7 bases from J, with 12 bases between. This CDR3 contains 12 residues. The germline V gene encodes CDR1 SGHTA and CDR2 FQGTGA. CDR3 sequence reads: CASSHRVGEAFF. The CDR3 bases are TGTGCCAGCAGTCATCGGGTCGGTGAAGCTTTCTTT.

The chain has TRBV3-1 (or the pseudogene TRBV3-2) and TRBJ2-5; D is unclear. Trimming removed 4 bases from V and 2 bases from J, with 5 bases in between. The CDR3 runs to 12 residues. CDR1 LGHDT and CDR2 YNNKEL come from the germline V gene (reference sequence). CDR3 region: CASSPIQETQYF. The CDR3 nucleotides are TGTGCCAGCAGCCCCATTCAAGAGACCCAGTACTTC.

The rearrangement joins TRBV6-5 to TRBJ1-5; unclear D gene. The germline V gene encodes CDR1 MNHEY and CDR2 SVGAGI. The CDR3 length is 13 residues. Trimming left V 6 bases short and J 4 bases short, with 10 bases between. In DNA, the CDR3 is TGTGCCAGCAGGGACGGGGTTAATCAGCCCCAGCATTTT. It translates to CASRDGVNQPQHF.

The V gene is TRBV18, the J gene TRBJ1-5, with 7 positions matching TRBD1. Germline V CDR1 and CDR2: KGHSH, LQKENI. This CDR3 region has 14 residues. J lost 2 bases, V lost 4 bases, and 2 bases had no gene match. CDR3 sequence: CASSRQGGNQPQHF. In nucleotides, the CDR3 is TGTGCCAGCTCACGACAGGGCGGCAATCAGCCCCAGCATTTT.

This clone came up once. J is TRBJ1-2 and V is TRBV13; no clear D gene. Trimming removed 5 bases from V and 0 bases from J, with 10 bases in between. From germline, CDR1 is PRHDT and CDR2 FYEKMQ (reference sequence). The CDR3 extends over 14 amino acids. Here the CDR3 reads CASSARSANYGYTF. As DNA, the CDR3 is TGTGCCAGCAGCGCACGTTCGGCTAACTATGGCTACACCTTC.

This clone appeared a few times. V is TRBV7-2 and J is TRBJ1-5, with D tentatively TRBD1 (6 bases). Trimming took 2 bases from V and 4 from J, leaving 12 bases between them. Germline lookup yields CDR1 SGHTA and CDR2 FQGNSA. The CDR3 is made up of 15 amino acids. CDR3 nucleotide sequence: TGTGCCAGCAGCTTAAGTACAGGGATGAATCAGCCCCAGCATTTT. Translation: CASSLSTGMNQPQHF.

The CDR3 sequence is CAWSHTLAGGSDTQYF. CDR3 in DNA: TGTGCCTGGAGCCATACGCTAGCGGGAGGGTCAGATACGCAGTATTTT. The chain couples TRBV30 to TRBJ2-3; TRBD2 matches 12 bases. V shed 3 bases and J 4 bases; nucleotides not matched to a gene: 8. CDR1 is GTSNPN, CDR2 SVGIG, per germline (reference sequence). The CDR3 length is 16 residues.

The genes are TRBV2 and TRBJ1-4; 7 bases agree with TRBD1. The V segment lost 4 bases and the J segment 3 bases; nucleotides outside the gene matches: 2. CDR3 length equals 14 residues. From germline, CDR1 is SNHLY and CDR2 FYNNEI. The CDR3 region has the DNA TGTGCCAGCAGTGGACAGGGTTCTAATGAAAAACTGTTTTTT. Its protein product is CASSGQGSNEKLFF.

The chain is built from TRBV15 and TRBJ2-6; D is ambiguous. CDR1 and CDR2 (germline): LNHNV, YYDKDF (reference sequence). With 1 base removed from V and 4 bases from J, the gap between germline ends came to 14 bases. This CDR3 comprises 17 residues. The CDR3: CATSRGARYSGANVLTF. CDR3 coding DNA: TGTGCCACCAGCAGAGGTGCCAGGTACTCCGGGGCCAACGTCCTGACTTTC.

This clone was observed a single time. The V call is TRBV28, the J call TRBJ1-2; TRBD1 matches 7 bases. This CDR3 is built from 15 residues. The germline gives CDR1 MDHEN, CDR2 SYDVKM. V was clipped by 3 bases and J by 5 bases; unmatched bases: 9. The CDR3 DNA is TGTGCCAGCAGTTTTGGTACAGGGGTTCTGTATGGCTACACCTTC. Translated: CASSFGTGVLYGYTF.

Only one count was recorded for this clone. The identical CDR3 is also encoded by other nucleotide sequences in the sample. The rearrangement joins TRBV28 to TRBJ1-5; TRBD1 aligns across 9 bases. CDR1 MDHEN and CDR2 SYDVKM come from the germline V gene. V shed 2 bases, J shed 5 bases, and the junction held 4 bases outside the gene matches. There are 15 residues in the CDR3. DNA of the CDR3: TGTGCCAGCAGTTTACTACAGGGGGCTTATCAGCCCCAGCATTTT. Translated, it gives CASSLLQGAYQPQHF.

The V and J genes are TRBV19 and TRBJ1-5, with D unclear. The CDR3 is made up of 12 amino acids. CDR1 and CDR2 (germline): LNHDA, SQIVND (reference sequence). With 1 base removed from V and 7 bases from J, the gap between germline ends came to 5 bases. The CDR3 sequence: CASSIAGQPQHF. The CDR3 coding sequence is TGTGCCAGTAGTATAGCGGGACAGCCCCAGCATTTT.

Only a few counts were recorded for this clone. The genes are TRBV7-6 and TRBJ2-7, with 8 bases identical to TRBD1. V lost 5 bases to trimming and J lost 2 bases; unmatched junction nucleotides: 2. CDR3 size: 13 residues. In germline, CDR1 is SGHVS, CDR2 FNYEAQ. CDR3 coding DNA: TGTGCCAGCAGCCGGACAGGGACCTACGAGCAGTACTTC. Its protein is CASSRTGTYEQYF.

The CDR3 sequence is CASSAPGRQGSGSYEQYF. In DNA form, the CDR3 reads TGTGCCAGCTCCGCACCGGGGCGACAGGGGTCGGGCTCCTACGAGCAGTACTTC. The chain recombines TRBV18 with TRBJ2-7; 8 positions match TRBD1. Germline CDR1 KGHSH, CDR2 LQKENI. After removal of 6 bases from V and 0 bases from J, the junction contained 16 bases not matched to a gene. The CDR3 has 18 residues.

The chain is built from TRBV27 and TRBJ1-2; 7 bases agree with TRBD1. V shed 5 bases, J shed 10 bases, and the junction held 13 bases outside the gene matches. Per the germline V gene, CDR1 is MNHEY and CDR2 is SMNVEV (reference sequence). The CDR3 length is 14 residues. CDR3 sequence: CASSPETGIFVYTF. For the CDR3, the DNA is TGTGCCAGCAGTCCTGAGACAGGGATTTTCGTCTACACCTTC.

This clone was seen a few times. CDR3 loop: CASSLVLGGYYEQYF. CDR3 bases: TGTGCCAGCAGCTTAGTATTAGGAGGCTACTACGAGCAGTACTTC. The V call is TRBV7-9, the J call TRBJ2-7, with D perhaps matching TRBD2 (5 bases). The CDR3 has 15 residues. V lost 1 base and J 3 bases, leaving 13 bases between the germline ends. From germline, CDR1 is SEHNR and CDR2 FQNEAQ (reference sequence).

This clone came up once. The same CDR3 is also encoded by other DNA sequences in this sample. The chain has TRBV28 and TRBJ2-1; TRBD2 aligns across 10 bases. The CDR3 runs 15 residues. Germline CDR1 and CDR2: MDHEN and SYDVKM. Trimming cost V 4 bases and J 4 bases; bases outside gene matches: 4. This CDR3 reads CASSSGTSVYNEQFF. The CDR3 coding sequence is TGTGCCAGCAGTTCCGGGACTAGCGTTTACAATGAGCAGTTCTTC.

The chain's CDR3 is CATSRVGTLNEKLFF. The CDR3 DNA reads TGTGCCACCAGCAGAGTAGGGACACTCAATGAAAAACTGTTTTTT. This chain links TRBV15 with TRBJ1-4; D perhaps matches TRBD1 (6 bases). CDR1 is LNHNV and CDR2 is YYDKDF in the germline V gene (reference sequence). V was pared by 1 base and J by 5 bases, with 11 bases between. The CDR3 covers 15 residues.

The chain combines TRBV24-1 with TRBJ1-5; D perhaps matches TRBD1 (5 bases). Germline CDR1 KGHDR, CDR2 SFDVKD. V lost 6 bases, J lost 1 base, and 9 bases lay in between. The CDR3 runs to 14 residues. The chain's CDR3 is CATSRGGSNQPQHF. The CDR3 nucleotides are TGTGCCACCAGTCGGGGGGGGAGCAATCAGCCCCAGCATTTT.

This clone was seen a single time. The V gene is TRBV28, the J gene TRBJ1-1; no firm D call. Between the trimmed V and J ends, which lost 7 bases and 0 bases, there was a span of 6 bases. CDR1 is MDHEN, CDR2 SYDVKM, per germline. CDR3 length: 12 amino acids. The DNA for the CDR3 is TGTGCCAGCACCGAGATGAACACTGAAGCTTTCTTT. It translates to CASTEMNTEAFF.

The chain is built from TRBV30 and TRBJ2-7; D unresolved. Germline CDR1 GTSNPN, CDR2 SVGIG (reference sequence). This CDR3 spans 11 amino acids. V gave up 3 bases and J gave up 4 bases, with 7 bases separating them. This chain's CDR3 is CAWRTVYEQYF. The CDR3 DNA sequence: TGTGCCTGGAGGACTGTTTACGAGCAGTACTTC.

V gene TRBV25-1 combines with J gene TRBJ1-3; 9 nucleotides align to TRBD1. The CDR3 runs to 16 residues. Germline CDR1 and CDR2: MGHDK and SYGVNS. The V gene end was trimmed by 3 bases and the J gene end by 4 bases; junction bases not matched to a gene: 7. CDR3 in DNA: TGTGCCAGCAGTGAGGCGACAGGGGGAAGAGGAAACACCATATATTTT. Protein product: CASSEATGGRGNTIYF.

This clone came up once. CDR3 sequence reads: CASSLLSTSGRANEQFF. The CDR3 DNA is TGTGCCAGCAGTTTATTGTCGACTAGCGGGAGAGCCAATGAGCAGTTCTTC. V usage is TRBV27 and J usage is TRBJ2-1; the match to TRBD2 covers 12 bases. This CDR3 comprises 17 residues. The J segment lost 6 bases and the V segment lost 1 base, leaving 7 bases of the junction unmatched. CDR1 MNHEY and CDR2 SMNVEV come from the germline V gene (reference sequence).

This chain joins TRBV6-1 and TRBJ1-5; D is ambiguous. This CDR3 contains 16 residues. V lost 1 base to trimming and J lost 0 bases, with 10 bases between them. CDR1 and CDR2 (germline): MNHNS, SASEGT. The CDR3 DNA sequence: TGTGCCAGCAGTGAAGAGGGAGATTATAGCAATCAGCCCCAGCATTTT. Translated, it gives CASSEEGDYSNQPQHF.

The gene calls are TRBV6-6 and TRBJ2-7, with D uncertain. This CDR3 has 16 residues. CDR1 and CDR2 (germline): MNHNY, SVGAGI (reference sequence). The V and J ends lost 6 bases and 1 base respectively, with 19 bases between them. CDR3 region: CASSSPAAGSSYEQYF. CDR3 sequence (DNA): TGTGCCAGCAGCTCCCCCGCAGCAGGCTCTTCCTACGAGCAGTACTTC.